This T cell receptor (beta chain) was obtained from a study of blood T cell repertoires in COVID-19. Assay: immunoSEQ multiplex PCR; the TCRdb copy retains only in-frame clones and omits some. This sample yields approximately 80,000 clones, of which around 89% are seen a single time; around 7% belongs to the top ten. The V segment lost 6 bases and the J segment 7 bases; nucleotides outside the gene matches: 8. CDR1 ENHRY and CDR2 SYGVKD come from the germline V gene. The CDR3 totals 13 residues. Specimen: peripheral blood. The TCR originated in an elderly woman with acute or convalescent COVID-19. The V and J genes are TRBV10-3 and TRBJ1-1; 7 bases agree with TRBD1. CDR3 amino acids: CAIRGGDFDEAFF. The CDR3 coding sequence is TGTGCCATCAGAGGGGGCGATTTCGATGAAGCTTTCTTT.